The TCR beta chain described here comes from a study of blood T cell repertoires in COVID-19. Study details: Samples came from the United States, Italy and Spain, spanning acute and convalescent COVID-19. The analysed material was cDNA or gDNA that came from T cells, B-cell-depleted T cells, or PBMCs.

Study processing details: From reference gene primer amplification, estimates of nucleated cell counts were derived. TCRdb keeps only in-frame clones here, not all; method: immunoSEQ multiplex PCR. That table is the source of V, J and clone size, and D and trimming were worked out from the DNA. The top ten clones hold roughly 2% of a sample with roughly 160,000 clones, under 90% of them seen once. The TCR comes from a woman of 80 years or more with acute or convalescent COVID-19. The sequencing input was peripheral blood.

Written as DNA, the CDR3 is TGTGCCAGCAGTTTTGGGACTAGTATCAGTGAGCAGTTCTTC. It encodes CASSFGTSISEQFF. This sequence joins TRBV6-2 or TRBV6-3 and TRBJ2-1; 8 bases fit TRBD2. Germline V gene lookup returns CDR1 MNHEY and CDR2 SVGEGT. V gave up 4 bases and J gave up 9 bases; unmatched junction bases: 8. This CDR3 is built from 14 residues.